These 24 T cell receptor beta chains share one sample of origin, sequenced in a study of blood T cell repertoires in COVID-19. Assay used: immunoSEQ multiplex PCR; TCRdb lists only in-frame clones, some missing. The top ten clones hold roughly 4.5% of a sample with about 200,000 clones, roughly 84% of them seen once. The sequenced material came from peripheral blood. Receptors originate from a woman older than 75 with acute or convalescent COVID-19.

The chain carries TRBV2 and TRBJ2-1; the match to TRBD2 covers 10 bases. This CDR3 is 16 amino acids long. Trimming took 6 bases from V and 3 from J; bases not matched to a gene: 8. Germline CDR1 and CDR2: SNHLY and FYNNEI. This chain's CDR3 is CASRLHSSGGYNEQFF. CDR3 nucleotides: TGTGCCAGCAGGCTCCACTCTAGCGGGGGCTACAATGAGCAGTTCTTC.

V usage is TRBV6-5 and J usage is TRBJ2-2, with 9 bases fitting TRBD1. This CDR3 is 15 amino acids long. J lost 4 bases, V lost 2 bases, and 2 bases had no gene match. In germline, CDR1 is MNHEY, CDR2 SVGAGI. CDR3 in amino acids: CASSYEGQGTGELFF. The DNA of the CDR3 is TGTGCCAGCAGTTACGAGGGACAGGGCACCGGGGAGCTGTTTTTT.

The chain has TRBV15 and TRBJ1-6; perhaps TRBD1 as D (6 bases). This CDR3 has 17 residues. Trimming left V 2 bases short and J 9 bases short, with 20 bases between. Germline loops: CDR1 LNHNV, CDR2 YYDKDF (reference sequence). The chain's CDR3 is CATSRLITRGMGSPLHF. The CDR3 nucleotides read TGTGCCACCAGCAGACTGATAACCAGGGGAATGGGTTCACCCCTCCACTTT. The full variable domain, with the rest looked up from reference TRBV15 and TRBJ1-6, is DAMVIQNPRYQVTQFGKPVTLSCSQTLNHNVMYWYQQKSSQAPKLLFHYYDKDFNNEADTPDNFQSRRPNTSFCFLDIRSPGLGDTAMYLCATSRLITRGMGSPLHFGNGTRLTVT.

The chain joins TRBV7-2 to TRBJ2-2; D is perhaps TRBD2 (5 bases). The CDR3 loop spans 15 amino acids. The V and J ends lost 7 bases and 0 bases respectively, with 12 bases between them. Germline V gives CDR1 SGHTA, CDR2 FQGNSA. The CDR3 bases are TGTGCCAGCAAACGGGGTTACCCGAACACCGGGGAGCTGTTTTTT. Its translation: CASKRGYPNTGELFF.

This clone was recorded a few times. The genes are TRBV3-1 (or the pseudogene TRBV3-2) and TRBJ2-7; 7 nucleotides line up with TRBD2. Trimming removed 2 bases from V and 0 bases from J; junction bases left unmatched: 7. This CDR3 is built from 16 residues. Per the germline V gene, CDR1 is LGHDT and CDR2 is YNNKEL (reference sequence). The CDR3 protein is CASSQIIGTTSYEQYF. CDR3 bases: TGTGCCAGCAGCCAAATTATCGGGACTACCTCCTACGAGCAGTACTTC.

The sample holds a few counts of this clone. The V call is TRBV5-5, the J call TRBJ2-5, with D uncertain. The ends were cut back, 2 bases at V and 2 bases at J, with 13 bases in the middle. The CDR3 extends over 15 amino acids. CDR1 and CDR2 (germline): SGHKS, YYEKEE (reference sequence). Here the CDR3 DNA reads TGTGCCAGCAGCTTTTTTCAAACTAAACAAGAGACCCAGTACTTC. As protein: CASSFFQTKQETQYF.

The chain couples TRBV7-2 to TRBJ2-5; a possible D gene is TRBD2 (5 bases). The CDR3 consists of 14 residues. The V end lost 3 bases, the J end lost 0 bases, and 8 bases lay between the germline ends. Germline CDR1 and CDR2: SGHTA and FQGNSA. The CDR3 reads CASSFFGDQETQYF. CDR3 bases: TGTGCCAGCAGCTTTTTCGGGGACCAAGAGACCCAGTACTTC.

The rearrangement uses TRBV6-2 or TRBV6-3 and TRBJ1-6, with TRBD1 matching 7 bases. J was trimmed by 9 bases and V by 2 bases; bases with no gene match: 10. Germline V gives CDR1 MNHEY, CDR2 SVGEGT. The CDR3 contains 16 residues. This CDR3 is CASSYRTGFGVSPLHF. CDR3 nucleotide sequence: TGTGCCAGCAGTTACCGGACAGGCTTCGGCGTTTCACCCCTCCACTTT.

The V gene is TRBV6-6, the J gene TRBJ2-7, with D possibly TRBD1 on 6 matching bases. The V gene lost 5 bases and the J gene lost 7 bases, with 15 bases spanning the gap. This CDR3 has 13 amino acids. The V gene's germline CDR1 is MNHNY and CDR2 SVGAGI (reference sequence). CDR3 amino acids: CASSQLQGVEQYF. CDR3 nucleotides: TGTGCCAGCAGTCAACTACAGGGAGTGGAGCAGTACTTC.

The V and J genes are TRBV29-1 and TRBJ2-3; D gene uncertain. With 3 bases removed from V and 0 bases from J, the gap between germline ends came to 10 bases. The CDR3 loop spans 14 amino acids. From germline, CDR1 is SQVTM and CDR2 ANQGSEA. As DNA, the CDR3 is TGCAGCGTTGATAAAGCATCTAGCACAGATACGCAGTATTTT. Protein sequence: CSVDKASSTDTQYF.

V is TRBV30 and J is TRBJ1-5, with D possibly TRBD1 on 5 matching bases. The CDR3 contains 17 residues. Germline values: CDR1 GTSNPN, CDR2 SVGIG (reference sequence). The V gene lost 1 base and the J gene lost 3 bases, with 19 bases spanning the gap. The CDR3 DNA follows: TGTGCCTGGAGTGGGGGCAGGGCGGAGAGTGACAATCAGCCCCAGCATTTT. This gives the protein CAWSGGRAESDNQPQHF.

A few counts support this clone. The chain employs TRBV19 and TRBJ1-1; the D is unclear. Trimming removed 6 bases at V and 4 bases at J, with 12 bases between. Germline CDR1 and CDR2: LNHDA and SQIVND (reference sequence). The CDR3 consists of 13 residues. Here the CDR3 DNA reads TGTGCCAGTAGATCGGGGTGGGTCACTGAAGCTTTCTTT. The encoded protein is CASRSGWVTEAFF. The variable domain in full, with the rest retrieved from reference TRBV19 and TRBJ1-1, is DGGITQSPKYLFRKEGQNVTLSCEQNLNHDAMYWYRQDPGQGLRLIYYSQIVNDFQKGDIAEGYSVSREKKESFPLTVTSAQKNPTAFYLCASRSGWVTEAFFGQGTRLTVV.

The chain has TRBV5-1 and TRBJ2-5, with D possibly matching TRBD1 (6 bases). Germline V gene sequence: CDR1 SGHRS, CDR2 YFSETQ. This CDR3 contains 15 residues. The ends were cut back, 2 bases at V and 4 bases at J, with 15 bases in the middle. CDR3 in DNA: TGCGCCAGCAGCTTAGACAGGATGGATGGAGAGACCCAGTACTTC. Amino acids: CASSLDRMDGETQYF. Together with reference TRBV5-1 and TRBJ2-5, the CDR3 gives the full variable domain: KAGVTQTPRYLIKTRGQQVTLSCSPISGHRSVSWYQQTPGQGLQFLFEYFSETQRNKGNFPGRFSGRQFSNSRSEMNVSTLELGDSALYLCASSLDRMDGETQYFGPGTRLLVL.

The V gene is TRBV11-2, the J gene TRBJ1-6, with D uncertain. The length of the CDR3 is 16 residues. The V end lost 1 base, the J end lost 7 bases, and 14 bases lay between the germline ends. Germline CDR1 and CDR2: SGHAT and FQNNGV. CDR3 loop: CASSLAVSPANSPLHF. The DNA for the CDR3 is TGTGCCAGCAGCTTAGCCGTGAGTCCCGCCAATTCACCCCTCCACTTT.

This clone was detected only a few times. The chain is built from TRBV24-1 and TRBJ1-6, with D uncertain. V lost 5 bases, J lost 1 base, and 11 bases lay in between. CDR3 length: 16 residues. Germline V gene data show CDR1 as KGHDR and CDR2 as SFDVKD. CDR3 DNA sequence: TGTGCCACCAGTGGTCCCGGGAGGTCCTATAATTCACCCCTCCACTTT. Amino acids: CATSGPGRSYNSPLHF.

The V call is TRBV28, the J call TRBJ2-7, with TRBD2 identical over 7 bases. Germline CDR1 and CDR2: MDHEN and SYDVKM. The ends lost 2 bases at V and 4 bases at J; junction bases unmatched: 11. The CDR3 is 16 amino acids. The CDR3: CASSLIVGGEGYEQYF. As DNA, the CDR3 is TGTGCCAGCAGTTTAATCGTCGGAGGGGAGGGTTACGAGCAGTACTTC.

This chain links TRBV18 with TRBJ1-4, with 9 positions matching TRBD1. The V and J ends lost 2 bases and 8 bases, in that order; junction bases with no gene match: 18. Germline CDR1 is KGHSH and CDR2 is LQKENI. The CDR3 consists of 19 residues. The CDR3 sequence is CASSPKPGQGFSGSEKLFF. The CDR3 nucleotides are TGTGCCAGCTCACCAAAACCGGGACAGGGCTTCTCTGGGTCGGAAAAACTGTTTTTT.

The chain uses TRBV7-3 and TRBJ2-3; perhaps TRBD1 as D (5 bases). This CDR3 spans 15 amino acids. Germline CDR1 reads SGHTA; CDR2 reads FQGTGA. With 2 bases removed from V and 3 bases from J, the gap between germline ends came to 12 bases. The CDR3 region is CASSLGRVVTDTQYF. CDR3 in DNA: TGTGCCAGCAGCTTAGGCAGGGTAGTAACAGATACGCAGTATTTT.

The rearrangement joins TRBV6-1 to TRBJ2-2; a possible D gene is TRBD2 (6 bases). The CDR3 is 15 residues long. Germline CDR1 MNHNS, CDR2 SASEGT. V shed 7 bases and J shed 5 bases, with 17 bases lying between them. The CDR3 DNA reads TGTGCCAGCACCATTTCTGGAGGGAAGACCGGGGAGCTGTTTTTT. Residues: CASTISGGKTGELFF.

The rearrangement joins TRBV12-1 to TRBJ1-3; the table calls TRBD1, which could not be checked here. TRBV12-1 is a pseudogene. The CDR3 covers 19 residues. The CDR3 DNA reads TGTGCCAGCAGCTGCCCACCGGGACAGGGGATCGATGGAGGAGACACCATATATTTT. Its translation: CASSCPPGQGIDGGDTIYF.

This clone was observed once. The chain combines TRBV11-2 with TRBJ1-3; a possible D gene is TRBD1 (5 bases). The CDR3 loop spans 16 amino acids. Germline V gives CDR1 SGHAT, CDR2 FQNNGV. The V and J ends lost 5 bases and 0 bases respectively, with 14 bases between them. The CDR3 reads CASSPGIDSSGNTIYF. The CDR3 DNA sequence: TGTGCCAGCAGCCCAGGGATTGACAGCTCTGGAAACACCATATATTTT.

The V gene is TRBV5-1, the J gene TRBJ1-6; D uncertain. This CDR3 comprises 16 residues. V lost 4 bases to trimming and J lost 0 bases, with 11 bases between them. CDR1 SGHRS and CDR2 YFSETQ come from the germline V gene. CDR3 DNA: TGCGCCAGCAGCAAGAGGGAATACTCCTATAATTCACCCCTCCACTTT. It translates to CASSKREYSYNSPLHF.

The chain employs TRBV2 and TRBJ2-2, with 7 bases aligning to TRBD1. The CDR3 totals 14 residues. Trimming at V came to 8 bases and at J to 0 bases, leaving 3 bases not matched to a gene. Germline CDR1 reads SNHLY; CDR2 reads FYNNEI. CDR3 amino acids: CASRTGTNTGELFF. The DNA for the CDR3 is TGTGCCAGCCGGACAGGCACGAACACCGGGGAGCTGTTTTTT.

This chain connects TRBV5-1 to TRBJ2-3; maybe TRBD2 (6 bases). Looked up from germline, CDR1 is SGHRS and CDR2 is YFSETQ. The CDR3 spans 16 residues. Trimming stripped 4 bases from V and 1 base from J, with 16 bases between. The DNA of the CDR3 is TGCGCCAGCAGCGGAGGGACCCGTGCACGCACAGATACGCAGTATTTT. It encodes CASSGGTRARTDTQYF.